Listed here are 32 T cell receptor beta chains from one sample, sequenced in a study of T cells in Graves' hyperthyroidism and ophthalmopathy (dated by TCRdb to the late 2010s). Libraries were constructed by multiplex PCR. Sequencing was performed on an Illumina HiSeq 2000. The TCR beta CDR3 regions were amplified from the RNA transcripts. The TCR CDR3 was subjected to a first round of RT-PCR using the HTBI primer set and the Qiagen OneStep RT-PCR kit. TCRdb cleaned the public reads at Q25 with fastp, built clones with MiXCR and kept in-frame beta chains. Entries are consolidated by CDR3 protein sequence, retaining the most common genes and DNA. Within this sample are approximately 590,000 distinct CDR3 sequences, with 35% to 55% of them counted one time only. Together, the top ten hold about 7.9% of the sample. The sequenced material came from peripheral blood or thyroid tissue (not recorded which). All receptors derive from a young woman with Graves' hyperthyroidism. Donor details come from another sample of the same person, matched by shared clones.

This clonotype was seen only a few times. Written as DNA, the CDR3 is TGCAGCGTCGTACGTGACAGTTTCTCCTACGAGCAGTACTTC. Translated, it gives CSVVRDSFSYEQYF. The chain joins TRBV29-1 to TRBJ2-7, with D maybe TRBD1 (5 bases). Per germline, CDR1 SQVTM and CDR2 ANQGSEA. CDR3 length equals 14 residues. With 6 bases removed from V and 0 bases from J, the gap between germline ends came to 15 bases.

The chain couples TRBV29-1 to TRBJ1-2; 9 bases fit TRBD1. Germline-derived CDR1 and CDR2 are SQVTM and ANQGSEA. The CDR3 consists of 14 residues. V was clipped by 6 bases and J by 5 bases; unmatched bases: 10. For the CDR3, the DNA is TGCAGCGTCCTCGGACAGGGGCCTCCTTATGGCTACACCTTC. It is translated as CSVLGQGPPYGYTF.

In its sample, this clonotype was seen many times. V is TRBV14 and J is TRBJ1-2; the D is unclear. This CDR3 has 11 amino acids. The ends were cut back, 1 base at V and 8 bases at J, with 5 bases in the middle. Germline V gene sequence: CDR1 SGHDN, CDR2 FVKESK. CDR3 residues: CASSQGNGYTF. CDR3 bases: TGTGCCAGCAGCCAAGGAAACGGCTACACCTTC.

This clonotype was seen only a few times. This rearrangement joins TRBV20-1 to TRBJ1-5, with a weak D call TRBD1 (6 bases). Germline CDR1 and CDR2: DFQATT and SNEGSKA (reference sequence). V lost 4 bases and J 6 bases, leaving 10 bases between the germline ends. The CDR3 covers 12 residues. The CDR3 region has the DNA TGCAGTGCTAATCAGGGGAGTCAGCCCCAGCATTTT. This sequence encodes CSANQGSQPQHF.

This rearrangement joins TRBV24-1 to TRBJ1-2; maybe TRBD1 (6 bases). Germline values: CDR1 KGHDR, CDR2 SFDVKD. The CDR3 is 14 amino acids. The V end lost 4 bases, the J end lost 4 bases, and 12 bases lay between the germline ends. Here the CDR3 DNA reads TGTGCCACCAGTGAAGGGGGGTTGAGCTATGGCTACACCTTC. This gives the protein CATSEGGLSYGYTF.

This clonotype was recorded once. It may be a read error: a sequence one base away is much more abundant. V usage is TRBV7-3 and J usage is TRBJ1-4, with no clear D. The CDR3 extends over 13 amino acids. Germline assignment: CDR1 SGHTA and CDR2 FQGTGA. The CDR3 sequence: CASSLTTSEKLFF. As DNA, the CDR3 is TGTGCCAGCAGCTTAACAACTAGTGAAAAACTGTTTTTT. Filled out from reference TRBV7-3 and TRBJ1-4, the complete variable domain reads GAGVSQTPSNKVTEKGKYVELRCDPISGHTALYWYRQSLGQGPEFLIYFQGTGAADDSGLPNDRFFAVRPEGSVSTLKIQRTERGDSAVYLCASSLTTSEKLFFGSGTQLSVL.

J is TRBJ2-7 and V is TRBV7-9, with D perhaps matching TRBD1 (5 bases). The germline V gene has CDR1 SEHNR and CDR2 FQNEAQ (reference sequence). The CDR3 contains 14 residues. V gave up 5 bases and J gave up 8 bases, with 19 bases separating them. DNA of the CDR3: TGTGCCAGCAGCACACGACAGCCCGACCGTCAGCAGTACTTC. Its translation: CASSTRQPDRQQYF.

The CDR3 coding sequence is TGTGCCAGCAGGGAGGGACTAGCGGGACAAGAGACCCAGTACTTC. This sequence encodes CASREGLAGQETQYF. V is TRBV2 and J is TRBJ2-5, with 13 bases fitting TRBD2. The CDR3 runs to 15 residues. After removal of 6 bases from V and 2 bases from J, the junction contained 3 bases not matched to a gene. The germline CDR1 and CDR2 sequences are SNHLY and FYNNEI.

The chain has TRBV7-3 and TRBJ2-7; TRBD2 matches 11 bases. The CDR3 runs to 14 residues. Germline V gene data show CDR1 as SGHTA and CDR2 as FQGTGA. V shed 8 bases and J 0 bases; nucleotides not matched to a gene: 3. The CDR3 protein is CASHTSGSSYEQYF. CDR3 bases: TGTGCCAGCCATACTAGCGGGAGCTCCTACGAGCAGTACTTC.

The J gene is TRBJ2-3, the V gene TRBV2; no clear D. There are 14 residues in the CDR3. Germline V gene lookup returns CDR1 SNHLY and CDR2 FYNNEI. The V and J ends lost 6 bases and 8 bases respectively, with 18 bases between them. CDR3 in DNA: TGTGCCAGCAGGTGGACCCAGATGTTGAGTACGCAGTATTTT. The encoded protein is CASRWTQMLSTQYF.

V gene TRBV2 combines with J gene TRBJ1-6, with 9 bases identical to TRBD1. V lost 6 bases, J lost 0 bases, and 6 bases stayed unmatched. The CDR3 loop spans 17 amino acids. Germline CDR1 and CDR2: SNHLY and FYNNEI. CDR3 DNA: TGTGCCAGCAGAGTCGACAGGGGGAGCTCCTATAATTCACCCCTCCACTTT. Protein product: CASRVDRGSSYNSPLHF.

V and J are TRBV20-1 and TRBJ1-5; TRBD1 matches 9 bases. This CDR3 comprises 14 residues. Germline loops: CDR1 DFQATT, CDR2 SNEGSKA (reference sequence). Losses at the gene ends were 5 bases for V and 4 bases for J; bases not matched to a gene: 6. The CDR3 DNA reads as TGCAGTGCTCACAGGGGGCTGCGAAATCAGCCCCAGCATTTT. Protein: CSAHRGLRNQPQHF.

This chain joins TRBV7-6 and TRBJ2-5; TRBD2 agrees at 11 bases. With 5 bases clipped from V and 3 bases from J, the junction kept 8 bases outside the gene matches. Per germline, CDR1 SGHVS and CDR2 FNYEAQ. The CDR3 spans 16 residues. The CDR3 protein is CASSLKLAGGEETQYF. The DNA of the CDR3 is TGTGCCAGCAGCCTAAAATTAGCGGGAGGGGAAGAGACCCAGTACTTC.

This clonotype was found many times. The rearrangement uses TRBV29-1 and TRBJ1-4; 7 bases are shared with TRBD1. The trim removed 5 bases at V and 5 bases at J, leaving 11 bases unmatched. This CDR3 comprises 15 residues. Germline values: CDR1 SQVTM, CDR2 ANQGSEA. In DNA form, the CDR3 reads TGCAGCGTTCTCGACTTAGTACAGGGGAATGAAAAACTGTTTTTT. Translation: CSVLDLVQGNEKLFF.

The chain links TRBV7-9 to TRBJ2-7; D is ambiguous. Germline CDR1 and CDR2: SEHNR and FQNEAQ (reference sequence). Trimming shortened V by 3 bases and J by 5 bases, and 17 bases separated the two germline ends. This CDR3 has 15 residues. The CDR3 loop reads CASSFSAQAPNEQYF. CDR3 sequence (DNA): TGTGCCAGCAGCTTCAGTGCCCAGGCCCCTAACGAGCAGTACTTC. The full variable domain, rest sourced from reference TRBV7-9 and TRBJ2-7, is DTGVSQNPRHKITKRGQNVTFRCDPISEHNRLYWYRQTLGQGPEFLTYFQNEAQLEKSRLLSDRFSAERPKGSFSTLEIQRTEQGDSAMYLCASSFSAQAPNEQYFGPGTRLTVT.

Points on this clonotype: Because the CDR3 is missing its conserved closing phenylalanine or tryptophan, this is likely a read error. V usage is TRBV7-2 and J usage is TRBJ2-5; TRBD2 agrees at 14 bases. The CDR3 covers 19 residues. Germline V gene sequence: CDR1 SGHTA, CDR2 FQGNSA. J was trimmed by 5 bases and V by 2 bases; bases with no gene match: 13. The CDR3 coding sequence is TGTGCCAGCAGCTTACCACAGGGACTAGCGGGAGTAGGGTGGGAGACCCAGTACTTA. Its translation: CASSLPQGLAGVGWETQYL.

This clonotype was recorded a few times. This chain connects TRBV7-2 to TRBJ2-2, with D possibly being TRBD1 (6 bases). Germline V CDR1 and CDR2: SGHTA, FQGNSA. The CDR3 sequence is 13 residues long. Trimming stripped 5 bases from V and 6 bases from J, with 10 bases between. In nucleotides, the CDR3 is TGTGCCAGCAGCCCCGAGGGGGCCGGGGAGCTGTTTTTT. Its protein product is CASSPEGAGELFF. The full variable domain, rest sourced from reference TRBV7-2 and TRBJ2-2, is GAGVSQSPSNKVTEKGKDVELRCDPISGHTALYWYRQSLGQGLEFLIYFQGNSAPDKSGLPSDRFSAERTGGSVSTLTIQRTQQEDSAVYLCASSPEGAGELFFGEGSRLTVL.

The chain carries TRBV4-1 and TRBJ2-5, with 10 bases identical to TRBD1. The V and J ends lost 1 base and 5 bases, in that order; junction bases with no gene match: 7. The CDR3 extends over 16 amino acids. CDR1 and CDR2 from the germline V gene are MGHRA and YSYEKL. This chain's CDR3 is CASSQVGTGDGETQYF. In DNA, the CDR3 is TGCGCCAGCAGCCAAGTAGGGACAGGGGATGGGGAGACCCAGTACTTC.

Details on this clonotype: Just one base apart from a much larger clone, this may be a read error. The rearrangement links TRBV24-1 to TRBJ1-2, with D tentatively TRBD1 (5 bases). V dropped 2 bases and J dropped 5 bases, with 14 bases sitting between them. The CDR3 covers 15 residues. Per germline, CDR1 KGHDR and CDR2 SFDVKD. The CDR3 is CATSDSVTELYGYTF. Here the CDR3 DNA reads TGTGCCACCAGTGATTCCGTGACAGAGCTATATGGCTACACCTTC.

V is TRBV12-3 or TRBV12-4 and J is TRBJ2-7; TRBD1 matches at 9 bases. The trim removed 6 bases at V and 9 bases at J, leaving 6 bases unmatched. The CDR3 has 12 residues. CDR3 amino acids: CASSQQGAAQYF. CDR3 bases: TGTGCCAGCAGCCAACAGGGGGCCGCGCAGTACTTC.

V is TRBV20-1 and J is TRBJ1-5, with a weak D call TRBD1 (5 bases). The CDR3 spans 18 residues. V dropped 1 base and J dropped 7 bases, with 26 bases sitting between them. Germline V CDR1 and CDR2: DFQATT, SNEGSKA (reference sequence). CDR3 protein: CSARVERLAGEGEQPQHF. CDR3 DNA sequence: TGCAGTGCTAGAGTAGAGAGACTAGCGGGAGAAGGGGAGCAGCCCCAGCATTTT.

This chain joins TRBV7-9 and TRBJ2-5, with TRBD2 as a possible D gene (6 bases). The CDR3 spans 15 residues. Germline CDR1 SEHNR, CDR2 FQNEAQ (reference sequence). Trimming removed 3 bases at V and 6 bases at J, with 17 bases between. In DNA form, the CDR3 reads TGTGCCAGCAGCTTGGACAACGGGAGCGGAAAGACCCAGTACTTC. This sequence encodes CASSLDNGSGKTQYF.

About this clonotype: An end of the junction differs from the germline gene, which may be a read error. V usage is TRBV10-3 and J usage is TRBJ2-7; possible D gene TRBD2, 5 bases. CDR3 size: 11 residues. Germline V gene data show CDR1 as ENHRY and CDR2 as SYGVKD. The CDR3: CASSDMAGQYF. In DNA, the CDR3 is TGTGCCAGCAGTGATATGGCGGGGCAGTACTTC.

The J gene is TRBJ1-2, the V gene TRBV10-1; 8 nucleotides line up with TRBD1. Trimming cost V 0 bases and J 7 bases; bases outside gene matches: 4. CDR3 length: 14 residues. Germline V lookup: CDR1 WNHNN, CDR2 SYGVQD (reference sequence). This CDR3 reads CASSESRTGTGYTF. CDR3 DNA: TGCGCCAGCAGTGAGTCGCGGACAGGGACTGGCTACACCTTC.

The J gene is TRBJ1-1, the V gene TRBV19; 8 bases are shared with TRBD1. Germline V CDR1 and CDR2: LNHDA, SQIVND (reference sequence). The CDR3 totals 13 residues. Trimming cost V 3 bases and J 6 bases; bases outside gene matches: 3. CDR3 coding DNA: TGTGCCAGTAGTATGGTACAGGGGGCTGAAGCTTTCTTT. Its translation: CASSMVQGAEAFF.

The V gene is TRBV2, the J gene TRBJ1-2; no reliable D call. Germline assignment: CDR1 SNHLY and CDR2 FYNNEI. With 5 bases removed from V and 0 bases from J, the gap between germline ends came to 7 bases. The CDR3 loop spans 13 amino acids. The chain's CDR3 is CASSYRPNYGYTF. Here the CDR3 DNA reads TGTGCCAGCAGTTACAGACCTAACTATGGCTACACCTTC.

This chain uses TRBV5-1 with TRBJ2-2, with TRBD2 matching 8 bases. Germline V CDR1 and CDR2: SGHRS, YFSETQ. The CDR3 has 17 amino acids. Losses at the gene ends were 0 bases for V and 3 bases for J; bases not matched to a gene: 7. The CDR3 reads CASSLVPSGSDTGELFF. CDR3 DNA: TGCGCCAGCAGCTTGGTGCCGAGCGGGAGTGACACCGGGGAGCTGTTTTTT.

V and J are TRBV2 and TRBJ1-2; 12 bases are a match to TRBD1. V lost 3 bases to trimming and J lost 2 bases; unmatched junction nucleotides: 4. The CDR3 length is 16 residues. From germline, CDR1 is SNHLY and CDR2 FYNNEI. CDR3 residues: CASSEGQGARNYGYTF. The DNA for the CDR3 is TGTGCCAGCAGTGAGGGACAGGGGGCAAGAAACTATGGCTACACCTTC.

Comments on this clonotype: A much larger clone differs by one base, so this may be a read error. This chain uses TRBV10-3 with TRBJ2-7, with TRBD2 as a possible D gene (7 bases). Trimming shortened V by 6 bases and J by 3 bases, and 18 bases separated the two germline ends. The CDR3 is made up of 15 amino acids. The germline gives CDR1 ENHRY, CDR2 SYGVKD. The DNA of the CDR3 is TGTGCCATCAGAGAGGGGGGGGAGGGCTTCTACGAGCAGTACTTC. Protein product: CAIREGGEGFYEQYF.

The chain uses TRBV25-1 and TRBJ1-4; 9 bases map to TRBD1. Germline V gene data show CDR1 as MGHDK and CDR2 as SYGVNS. V lost 3 bases to trimming and J lost 8 bases; unmatched junction nucleotides: 10. The CDR3 has 16 residues. In DNA, the CDR3 is TGTGCCAGCAGTGATACCGGACAGGGGAGGAACGAAAAACTGTTTTTT. Amino acid sequence: CASSDTGQGRNEKLFF.

The chain combines TRBV20-1 with TRBJ1-5; 9 bases are a match to TRBD1. From germline, CDR1 is DFQATT and CDR2 SNEGSKA (reference sequence). V gave up 6 bases and J gave up 4 bases; unmatched junction bases: 7. The CDR3 covers 14 residues. The CDR3, as DNA: TGCAGTGCCAAGACAGGGGGGGTGAATCAGCCCCAGCATTTT. This codes for CSAKTGGVNQPQHF.

V gene TRBV13 combines with J gene TRBJ2-7; TRBD1 matches at 9 bases. In germline, CDR1 is PRHDT, CDR2 FYEKMQ (reference sequence). V lost 4 bases and J lost 3; bases outside the gene matches: 10. The CDR3 has 16 residues. CDR3 in DNA: TGTGCCAGCAGCTCGAACGACAGGGGGGACAACTACGAGCAGTACTTC. Translated, it gives CASSSNDRGDNYEQYF.